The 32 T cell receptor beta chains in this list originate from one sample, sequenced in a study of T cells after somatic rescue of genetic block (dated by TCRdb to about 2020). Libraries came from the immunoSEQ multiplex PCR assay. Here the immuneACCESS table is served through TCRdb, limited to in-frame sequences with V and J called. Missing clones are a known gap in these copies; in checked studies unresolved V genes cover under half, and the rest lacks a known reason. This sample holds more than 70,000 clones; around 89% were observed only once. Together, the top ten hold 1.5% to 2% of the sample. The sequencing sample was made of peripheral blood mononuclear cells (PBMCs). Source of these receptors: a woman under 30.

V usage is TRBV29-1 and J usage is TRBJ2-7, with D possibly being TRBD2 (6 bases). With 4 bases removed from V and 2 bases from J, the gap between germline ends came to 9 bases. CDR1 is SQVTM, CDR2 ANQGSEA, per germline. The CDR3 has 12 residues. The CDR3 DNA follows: TGCAGCGTTGTAGCGGAAACCTACGAGCAGTACTTC. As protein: CSVVAETYEQYF.

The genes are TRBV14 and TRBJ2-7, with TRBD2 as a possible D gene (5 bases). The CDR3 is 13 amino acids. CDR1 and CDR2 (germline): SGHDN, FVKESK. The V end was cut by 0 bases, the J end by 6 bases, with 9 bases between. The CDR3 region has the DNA TGTGCCAGCAGCCAAGATTGGAGGCGCGAGCAGTACTTC. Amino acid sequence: CASSQDWRREQYF. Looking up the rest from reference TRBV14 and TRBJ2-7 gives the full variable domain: EAGVTQFPSHSVIEKGQTVTLRCDPISGHDNLYWYRRVMGKEIKFLLHFVKESKQDESGMPNNRFLAERTGGTYSTLKVQPAELEDSGVYFCASSQDWRREQYFGPGTRLTVT.

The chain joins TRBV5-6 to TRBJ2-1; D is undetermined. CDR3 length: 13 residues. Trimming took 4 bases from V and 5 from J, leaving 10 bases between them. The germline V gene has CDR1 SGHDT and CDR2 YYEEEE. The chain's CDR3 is CASSPRWNNEQFF. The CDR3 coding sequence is TGTGCCAGCAGCCCCAGATGGAACAATGAGCAGTTCTTC. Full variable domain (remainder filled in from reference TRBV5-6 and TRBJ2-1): DAGVTQSPTHLIKTRGQQVTLRCSPKSGHDTVSWYQQALGQGPQFIFQYYEEEERQRGNFPDRFSGHQFPNYSSELNVNALLLGDSALYLCASSPRWNNEQFFGPGTRLTVL.

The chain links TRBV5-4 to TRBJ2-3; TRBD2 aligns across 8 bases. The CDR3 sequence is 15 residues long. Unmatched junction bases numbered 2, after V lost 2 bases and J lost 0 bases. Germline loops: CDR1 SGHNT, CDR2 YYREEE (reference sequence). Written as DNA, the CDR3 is TGTGCCAGCAGCTTACTAGCGGCTAGCACAGATACGCAGTATTTT. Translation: CASSLLAASTDTQYF.

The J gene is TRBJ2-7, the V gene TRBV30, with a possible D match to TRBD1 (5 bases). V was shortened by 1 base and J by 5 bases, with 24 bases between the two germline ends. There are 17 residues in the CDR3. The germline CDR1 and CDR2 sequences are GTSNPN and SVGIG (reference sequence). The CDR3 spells CAWSAARGQGGANEQYF. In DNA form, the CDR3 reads TGTGCCTGGAGTGCAGCCCGTGGGCAGGGTGGGGCCAACGAGCAGTACTTC.

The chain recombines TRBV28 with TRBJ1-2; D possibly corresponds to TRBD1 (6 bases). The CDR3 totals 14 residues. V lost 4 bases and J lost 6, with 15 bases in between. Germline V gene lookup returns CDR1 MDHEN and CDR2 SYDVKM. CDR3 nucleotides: TGTGCCAGCAGTTCCGACAGGACCTGGGATGGCTACACCTTC. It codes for CASSSDRTWDGYTF.

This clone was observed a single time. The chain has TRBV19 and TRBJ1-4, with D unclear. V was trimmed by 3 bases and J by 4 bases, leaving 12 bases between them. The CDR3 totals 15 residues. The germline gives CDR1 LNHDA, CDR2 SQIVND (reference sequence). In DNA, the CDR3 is TGTGCCAGTAGTATGACGTACGGGAGTAATGAAAAACTGTTTTTT. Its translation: CASSMTYGSNEKLFF.

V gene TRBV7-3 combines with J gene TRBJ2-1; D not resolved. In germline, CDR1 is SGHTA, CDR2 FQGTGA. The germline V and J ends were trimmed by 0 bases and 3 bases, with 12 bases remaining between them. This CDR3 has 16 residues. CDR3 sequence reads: CASSLTSSGVYNEQFF. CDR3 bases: TGTGCCAGCAGCTTAACCTCTAGTGGTGTCTACAATGAGCAGTTCTTC.

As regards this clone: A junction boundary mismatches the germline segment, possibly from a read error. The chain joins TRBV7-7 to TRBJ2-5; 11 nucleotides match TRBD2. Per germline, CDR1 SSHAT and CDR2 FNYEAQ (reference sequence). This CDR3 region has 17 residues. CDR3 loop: CASSLRLAGRIQETQYF. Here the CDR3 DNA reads TGTGCTAGCAGCTTAAGACTAGCGGGACGCATTCAAGAGACCCAGTACTTC.

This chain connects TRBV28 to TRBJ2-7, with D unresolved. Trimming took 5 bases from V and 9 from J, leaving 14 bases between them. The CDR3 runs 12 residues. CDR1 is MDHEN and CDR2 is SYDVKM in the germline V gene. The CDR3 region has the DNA TGTGCCAGCAGTGCCTCGAAGGTAGGGCAGTACTTC. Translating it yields CASSASKVGQYF.

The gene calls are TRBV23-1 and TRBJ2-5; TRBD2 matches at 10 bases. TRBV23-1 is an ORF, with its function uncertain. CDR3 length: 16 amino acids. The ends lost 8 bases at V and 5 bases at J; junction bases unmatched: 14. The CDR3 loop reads CASPCRLAGVRETQYF. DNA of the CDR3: TGCGCCAGCCCCTGTCGGCTAGCGGGAGTAAGGGAGACCCAGTACTTC.

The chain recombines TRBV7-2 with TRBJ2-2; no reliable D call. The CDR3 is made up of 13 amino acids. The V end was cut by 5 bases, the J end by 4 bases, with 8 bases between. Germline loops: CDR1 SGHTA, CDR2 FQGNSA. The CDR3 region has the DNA TGTGCCAGCAGCCCGCCTGGCACCGGGGAGCTGTTTTTT. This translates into CASSPPGTGELFF.

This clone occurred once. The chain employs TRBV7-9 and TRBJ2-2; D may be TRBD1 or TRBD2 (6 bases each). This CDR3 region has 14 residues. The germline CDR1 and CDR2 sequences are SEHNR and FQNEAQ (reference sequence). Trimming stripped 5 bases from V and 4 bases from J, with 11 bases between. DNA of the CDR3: TGTGCCAGCAGCCGGGGGCAGGCCACCGGGGAGCTGTTTTTT. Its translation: CASSRGQATGELFF.

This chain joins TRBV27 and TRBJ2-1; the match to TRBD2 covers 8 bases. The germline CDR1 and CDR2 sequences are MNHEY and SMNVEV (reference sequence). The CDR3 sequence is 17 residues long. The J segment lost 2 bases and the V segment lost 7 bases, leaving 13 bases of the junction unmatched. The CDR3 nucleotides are TGTGCCAGCACCCCATCGGACGGGAGGGCAACCTACAATGAGCAGTTCTTC. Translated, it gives CASTPSDGRATYNEQFF.

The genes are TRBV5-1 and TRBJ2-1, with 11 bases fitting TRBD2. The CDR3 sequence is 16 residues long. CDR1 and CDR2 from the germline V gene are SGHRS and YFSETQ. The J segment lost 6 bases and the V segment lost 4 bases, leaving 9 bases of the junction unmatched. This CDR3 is CASSPLSTSGGNEQFF. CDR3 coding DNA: TGCGCCAGCAGCCCGCTTTCAACTAGCGGGGGCAATGAGCAGTTCTTC. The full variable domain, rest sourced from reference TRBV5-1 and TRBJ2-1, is KAGVTQTPRYLIKTRGQQVTLSCSPISGHRSVSWYQQTPGQGLQFLFEYFSETQRNKGNFPGRFSGRQFSNSRSEMNVSTLELGDSALYLCASSPLSTSGGNEQFFGPGTRLTVL.

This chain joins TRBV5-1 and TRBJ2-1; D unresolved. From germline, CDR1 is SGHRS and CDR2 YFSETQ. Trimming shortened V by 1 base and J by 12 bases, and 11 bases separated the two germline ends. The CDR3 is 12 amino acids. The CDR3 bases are TGCGCCAGCAGCTTGCTCATACACCCGCAGTTCTTC. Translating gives CASSLLIHPQFF.

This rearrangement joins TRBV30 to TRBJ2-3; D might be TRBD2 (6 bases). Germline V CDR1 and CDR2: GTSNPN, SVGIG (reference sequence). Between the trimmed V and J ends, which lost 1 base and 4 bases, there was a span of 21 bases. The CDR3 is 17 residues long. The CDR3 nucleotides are TGTGCCTGGAGTGGCCGTTGGGACTGGCAAATCCCAGATACGCAGTATTTT. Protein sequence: CAWSGRWDWQIPDTQYF.

The CDR3 reads CASSATALAGAYEQYF. The CDR3 coding sequence is TGTGCCAGCAGCGCTACGGCGCTAGCGGGAGCCTACGAGCAGTACTTC. The genes are TRBV5-4 and TRBJ2-7; 10 nucleotides agree with TRBD2. J was trimmed by 2 bases and V by 4 bases; bases with no gene match: 9. The germline gives CDR1 SGHNT, CDR2 YYREEE (reference sequence). The CDR3 covers 16 residues.

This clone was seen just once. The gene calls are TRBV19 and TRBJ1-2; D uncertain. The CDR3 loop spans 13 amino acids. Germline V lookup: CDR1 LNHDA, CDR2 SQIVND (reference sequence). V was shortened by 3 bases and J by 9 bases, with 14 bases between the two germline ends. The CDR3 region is CASSIRADVSYTF. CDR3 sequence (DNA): TGTGCCAGTAGTATCCGGGCGGACGTTAGCTACACCTTC.

The CDR3 DNA sequence: TGTGCCAGCAGCTTAAGAGTGGGAAGCGGGAGGGTCGACAATGAGCAGTTCTTC. As protein: CASSLRVGSGRVDNEQFF. The chain links TRBV7-6 to TRBJ2-1; TRBD2 matches at 10 bases. With V trimmed by 2 bases and J by 5 bases, 12 bases remained unmatched. CDR3 length: 18 residues. CDR1 SGHVS and CDR2 FNYEAQ come from the germline V gene.

CDR3 nucleotides: TGTGCCAGCAGTGAACGGACAGGTGTGTACTTC. This gives the protein CASSERTGVYF. The V gene is TRBV2, the J gene TRBJ2-7; 7 bases line up with TRBD1. The germline CDR1 and CDR2 sequences are SNHLY and FYNNEI. J lost 12 bases, V lost 2 bases, and 4 bases had no gene match. CDR3 size: 11 residues.

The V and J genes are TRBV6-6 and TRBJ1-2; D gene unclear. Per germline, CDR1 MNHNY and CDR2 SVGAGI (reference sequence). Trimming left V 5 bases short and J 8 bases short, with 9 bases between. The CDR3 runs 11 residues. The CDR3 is CASSDPLGYTF. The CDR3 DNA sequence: TGTGCCAGCAGTGACCCTCTCGGCTACACCTTC.

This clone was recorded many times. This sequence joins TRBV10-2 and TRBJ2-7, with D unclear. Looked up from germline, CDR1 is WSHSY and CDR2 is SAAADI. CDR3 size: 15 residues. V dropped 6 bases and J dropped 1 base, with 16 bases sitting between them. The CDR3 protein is CASRNRVLLSYEQYF. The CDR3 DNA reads TGCGCCAGCAGAAACCGGGTCCTACTTTCCTACGAGCAGTACTTC.

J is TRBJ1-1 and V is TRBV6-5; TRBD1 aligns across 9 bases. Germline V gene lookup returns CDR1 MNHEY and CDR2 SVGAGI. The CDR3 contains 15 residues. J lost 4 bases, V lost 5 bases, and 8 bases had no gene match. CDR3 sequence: CASSPTGGFGTEAFF. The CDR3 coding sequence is TGTGCCAGCAGTCCTACAGGGGGCTTCGGCACTGAAGCTTTCTTT.

The CDR3 DNA follows: TGTGCCAGCAGTGAAGCCCCCCATCGGCCCCAGCATTTT. Encoded protein: CASSEAPHRPQHF. The chain combines TRBV25-1 with TRBJ1-5; D not certain. Germline V gene sequence: CDR1 MGHDK, CDR2 SYGVNS. This CDR3 is 13 amino acids long. With 2 bases removed from V and 9 bases from J, the gap between germline ends came to 11 bases. The complete variable domain, with remaining parts taken from reference TRBV25-1 and TRBJ1-5, reads EADIYQTPRYLVIGTGKKITLECSQTMGHDKMYWYQQDPGMELHLIHYSYGVNSTEKGDLSSESTVSRIRTEHFPLTLESARPSHTSQYLCASSEAPHRPQHFGDGTRLSIL.

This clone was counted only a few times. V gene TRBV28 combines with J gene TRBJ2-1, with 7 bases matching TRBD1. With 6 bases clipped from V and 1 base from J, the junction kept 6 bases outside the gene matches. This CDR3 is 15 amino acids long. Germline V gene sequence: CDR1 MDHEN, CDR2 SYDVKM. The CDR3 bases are TGTGCCAGCAGCGACAGGGTGGAGTCCTACAATGAGCAGTTCTTC. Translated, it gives CASSDRVESYNEQFF.

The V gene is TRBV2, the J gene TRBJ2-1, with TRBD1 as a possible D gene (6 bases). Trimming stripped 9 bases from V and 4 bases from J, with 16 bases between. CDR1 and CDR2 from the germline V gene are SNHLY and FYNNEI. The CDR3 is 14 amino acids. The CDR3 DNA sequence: TGTGCCAGGCAGGGGACCACAGATTACAATGAGCAGTTCTTC. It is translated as CARQGTTDYNEQFF.

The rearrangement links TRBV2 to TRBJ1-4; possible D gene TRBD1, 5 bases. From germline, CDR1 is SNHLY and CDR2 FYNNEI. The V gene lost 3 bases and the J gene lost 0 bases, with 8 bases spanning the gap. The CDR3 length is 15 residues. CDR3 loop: CASSEGGATNEKLFF. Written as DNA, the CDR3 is TGTGCCAGCAGTGAGGGGGGGGCAACTAATGAAAAACTGTTTTTT.

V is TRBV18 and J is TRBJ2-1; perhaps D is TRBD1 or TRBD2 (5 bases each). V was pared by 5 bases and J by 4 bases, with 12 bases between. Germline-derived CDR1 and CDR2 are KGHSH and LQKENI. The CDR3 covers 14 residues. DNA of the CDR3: TGTGCCAGCTCAGAGTTGGGACCATACAATGAGCAGTTCTTC. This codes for CASSELGPYNEQFF.

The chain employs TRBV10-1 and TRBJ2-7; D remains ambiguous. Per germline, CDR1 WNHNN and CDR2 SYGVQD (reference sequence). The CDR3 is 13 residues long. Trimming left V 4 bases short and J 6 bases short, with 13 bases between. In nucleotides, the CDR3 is TGCGCCAGCAGTGGGCGACTGGGCGGCGAGCAGTACTTC. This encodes CASSGRLGGEQYF.

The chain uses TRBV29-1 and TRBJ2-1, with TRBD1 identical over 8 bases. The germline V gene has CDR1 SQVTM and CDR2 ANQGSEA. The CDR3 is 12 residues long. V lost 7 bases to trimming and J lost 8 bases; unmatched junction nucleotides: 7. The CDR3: CSAQDRVHEQFF. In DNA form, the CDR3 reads TGCAGCGCGCAGGACAGGGTCCATGAGCAGTTCTTC.

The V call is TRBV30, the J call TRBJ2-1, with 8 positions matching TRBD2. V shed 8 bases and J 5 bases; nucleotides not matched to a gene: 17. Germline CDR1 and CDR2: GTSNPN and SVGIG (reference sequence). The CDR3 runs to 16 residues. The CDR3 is CAGRAGGKNWNNEQFF. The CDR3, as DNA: TGTGCCGGACGCGCGGGAGGCAAAAACTGGAACAATGAGCAGTTCTTC.